The sequence of this TCR beta chain was determined in a study of blood T cell repertoires in COVID-19. Study background: Donors in the United States, Italy and Spain gave samples during acute or convalescent COVID-19.

Germline V CDR1 and CDR2: MDHEN, SYDVKM. Deletions cut 3 bases from V and 2 bases from J, with 11 bases between. The CDR3 is 14 amino acids. The table came from immunoSEQ multiplex PCR; TCRdb's copy has only in-frame clones and leaves some out. The sample includes roughly 150,000 clones, approximately 80% of them seen just once. Only a few counts were recorded for this clone. The chain employs TRBV28 and TRBJ2-7, with D uncertain. The TCR comes from a man between 65 and 85 years old who had been exposed to COVID-19. Material: PBMCs or T cells enriched from blood (not recorded which). CDR3 sequence reads: CASSLMRFPYEQYF. Written as DNA, the CDR3 is TGTGCCAGCAGTTTGATGAGGTTTCCCTACGAGCAGTACTTC. Using reference TRBV28 and TRBJ2-7 for the parts outside the CDR3, the full variable domain is DVKVTQSSRYLVKRTGEKVFLECVQDMDHENMFWYRQDPGLGLRLIYFSYDVKMKEKGDIPEGYSVSREKKERFSLILESASTNQTSMYLCASSLMRFPYEQYFGPGTRLTVT.